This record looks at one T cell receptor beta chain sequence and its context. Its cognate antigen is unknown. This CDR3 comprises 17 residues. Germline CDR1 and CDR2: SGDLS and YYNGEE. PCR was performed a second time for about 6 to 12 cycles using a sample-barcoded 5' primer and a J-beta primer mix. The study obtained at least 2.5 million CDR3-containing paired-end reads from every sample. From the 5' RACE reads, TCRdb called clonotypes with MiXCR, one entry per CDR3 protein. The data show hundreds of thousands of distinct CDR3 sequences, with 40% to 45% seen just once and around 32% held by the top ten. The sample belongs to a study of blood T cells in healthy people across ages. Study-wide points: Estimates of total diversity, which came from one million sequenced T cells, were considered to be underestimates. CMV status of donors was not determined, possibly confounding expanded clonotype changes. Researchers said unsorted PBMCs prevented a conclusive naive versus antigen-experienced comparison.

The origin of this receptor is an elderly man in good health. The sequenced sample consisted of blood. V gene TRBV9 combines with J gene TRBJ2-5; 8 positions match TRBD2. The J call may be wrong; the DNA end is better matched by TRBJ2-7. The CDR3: CASSVEGDGRANYEQYF. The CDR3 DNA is TGTGCCAGCAGCGTAGAGGGCGACGGGAGGGCCAATTACGAGCAGTACTTC.